The clone carrying this T cell receptor (beta chain) was seen once. Its target is not known. This specimen comes from a study of lymphopenia after photon versus proton radiotherapy. Study-wide points: Larger post-nadir TCR diversity loss correlated inversely with survival in deceased patients.

Data came from immunoSEQ multiplex PCR; TCRdb stores just in-frame clones and leaves some out. This sample has approximately 50,000 clones, with around 83% found just once. The sequences come from peripheral blood, collected from a patient treated with photon-based radiotherapy. The receptor was isolated from a man aged 45-65 years with gastric cancer.

The CDR3: CATKDSSTNEKLFF. The CDR3 bases are TGTGCCACCAAGGACAGCTCAACTAATGAAAAACTGTTTTTT. This chain uses TRBV2 with TRBJ1-4, with D possibly matching TRBD1 (6 bases). The V end lost 10 bases, the J end lost 0 bases, and 12 bases lay between the germline ends. Per germline, CDR1 SNHLY and CDR2 FYNNEI. This CDR3 has 14 residues.